This record looks at one TCR beta chain sequence and its context. Antigen specificity is unknown. The data belong to a study of cytomegalovirus exposure and HLA in healthy donors. The overall study: Some 85 million unique TCRs, all from HLA-typed donors, were included in an early release of the data.

CDR1 MNHNY and CDR2 SVGAGI come from the germline V gene (reference sequence). The CDR3 sequence is 16 residues long. Trimming pared 2 bases from V and 6 bases from J, leaving 16 bases between. While unrecorded immune exposures were likely, the donors were nominally healthy when sampled. General study points: A few V segments could not be told apart, such as TRBV6-2 and TRBV6-3, and were left out. The authors confirmed in vitro that a few CMV-associated chains were specific for CMV antigens.

PCR used 60 Vbeta primers and 13 Jbeta primers. Sequencing used immunoSEQ multiplex PCR; TCRdb keeps in-frame clones, though not all of them. This table holds about 140,000 clones, approximately 75% found once. Sequencing was carried out using PBMCs. This rearrangement joins TRBV6-6 to TRBJ2-2; the D gene is possibly TRBD1 (5 bases). This TCR was recovered from a male donor in good health and CMV-seronegative. The CDR3, as DNA: TGTGCCAGCAGTTACCCTGACTCTAGGGGTTCCGGGGAGCTGTTTTTT. The encoded protein is CASSYPDSRGSGELFF.